This T cell receptor beta chain was observed in a study of response to subunit inactivated influenza vaccine. Study-wide findings and caveats: The authors suggested that few new T cells are recruited per seasonal influenza vaccination.

Germline CDR1 reads MNHEY; CDR2 reads SVGEGT. This CDR3 spans 14 amino acids. The V gene end was trimmed by 5 bases and the J gene end by 5 bases; junction bases not matched to a gene: 5. One entry per CDR3 protein results from TCRdb running MiXCR on the RT-PCR reads. The data show over 750,000 distinct CDR3 sequences, 21% seen once. Comment on this clonotype: Its antigen remains unknown.

Sequenced here: PBMCs from blood, sampled less than 6 days after vaccination. The V and J genes are TRBV6-2 or TRBV6-3 and TRBJ2-7; 11 bases are shared with TRBD2. The clonotype was recovered from a man aged 45-65 years who received an inactivated influenza vaccine. Here the CDR3 reads CASSHLAGGHEQYF. The CDR3 DNA reads as TGTGCCAGCAGTCACCTAGCGGGAGGCCACGAGCAGTACTTC.